This T cell receptor beta chain was identified during a study of CD4 and CD8 cells across lung adenocarcinoma regions. This clonotype was counted a few times. MiXCR, run by TCRdb on the PCR reads, gives a single entry per CDR3 protein. This table holds some 5,300 distinct CDR3 sequences, approximately 50% found once. Samples came from patients with localized non-small cell lung adenocarcinoma. The CDR3 runs 16 residues. Per germline, CDR1 SGHDN and CDR2 FVKESK. The chain links TRBV14 to TRBJ2-1; 9 bases are a match to TRBD2. The J call may not be correct, given that the DNA end is closer to TRBJ2-7. This sequence was found in a male donor with lung adenocarcinoma. The CD4 and CD8 labels of this study may be unreliable. Material: CD4+ T cells from the margin of a lung tumor. The CDR3 bases are TGTGCCAGCAGCCAAGAAGCTAGCGGGACCTCCTACGAGCAGTACTTC. This codes for CASSQEASGTSYEQYF.